Below are 21 T cell receptor beta chains sequenced from a single sample in a study of T cell repertoires in cytomegalovirus infection. Each CDR3 protein is one row after TCRdb ran MiXCR on the reads. The sample has hundreds of thousands of distinct CDR3 sequences; roughly 46% are singletons. These receptors have no known antigen. The sequenced sample was cultured PBMCs, obtained from culture after CMV antigen stimulation. These receptor sequences come from a human donor in good health (CMV status not recorded). Some clones in this sample may be carry-over from other donors' samples.

In this sample, this clonotype turned up a few times. The CDR3 DNA follows: TGTGCCAGCCAGGACAGAGCTAATGAAAAACTGTTTTTT. Its translation is CASQDRANEKLFF. The chain couples TRBV7-9 to TRBJ1-4, with D perhaps TRBD1 (6 bases). Trimming pared 8 bases from V and 3 bases from J, leaving 10 bases between. The CDR3 contains 13 residues. The V gene's germline CDR1 is SEHNR and CDR2 FQNEAQ (reference sequence).

This clonotype was detected only a few times. Written as DNA, the CDR3 is TGTGCCAGCAGCCCTCCACAGGGGGCGGGAACTGAAGCTTTCTTT. It yields the protein CASSPPQGAGTEAFF. V and J are TRBV12-3 or TRBV12-4 and TRBJ1-1; 9 bases agree with TRBD1. CDR3 size: 15 residues. The V segment lost 6 bases and the J segment 5 bases; nucleotides outside the gene matches: 10.

There are a few counts of this clonotype. The chain has TRBV7-6 and TRBJ2-5, with TRBD1 identical over 7 bases. J was trimmed by 3 bases and V by 1 base; bases with no gene match: 2. CDR3 length: 14 residues. The germline gives CDR1 SGHVS, CDR2 FNYEAQ. In DNA, the CDR3 is TGTGCCAGCAGCTTAGTTACAGGGGAAGAGACCCAGTACTTC. It codes for CASSLVTGEETQYF.

This clonotype showed up just a few times. The V call is TRBV27, the J call TRBJ1-5, with D hard to call. The CDR3 has 14 amino acids. In germline, CDR1 is MNHEY, CDR2 SMNVEV (reference sequence). Trimming stripped 2 bases from V and 3 bases from J, with 8 bases between. The CDR3 DNA follows: TGTGCCAGCAGTTTAGGGTGGTCCAATCAGCCCCAGCATTTT. Its translation is CASSLGWSNQPQHF.

Worth noting for this clonotype: This is likely an artifact of a read error, given a far larger clone one base away. This chain links TRBV7-2 with TRBJ2-3; unclear D gene. CDR1 is SGHTA and CDR2 is FQGNSA in the germline V gene. The CDR3 loop spans 12 amino acids. The CDR3 nucleotides read TGTGTCAGCAGCCTTAGCACAGATACGCAGTATTTT. Its translation is CVSSLSTDTQYF.

The DNA for the CDR3 is TGTGCCAGCAGTTACGGGAAGGATAGTAGCAATCAGCCCCAGCATTTT. It encodes CASSYGKDSSNQPQHF. The chain carries TRBV6-6 and TRBJ1-5; D remains unclear. V was shortened by 2 bases and J by 0 bases, with 11 bases between the two germline ends. This CDR3 contains 16 residues. Germline V gene sequence: CDR1 MNHNY, CDR2 SVGAGI (reference sequence).

The chain couples TRBV7-4 to TRBJ2-7; tentative D call: TRBD1 (5 bases). This CDR3 has 15 amino acids. Trimming shortened V by 1 base and J by 3 bases, and 13 bases separated the two germline ends. Germline values: CDR1 SGHVT, CDR2 SQSDAQ. The CDR3 DNA sequence: TGTGCCAGCAGCTTAGTCCAGGGCAAGAACTACGAGCAGTACTTC. It yields the protein CASSLVQGKNYEQYF. Drawing the rest from reference TRBV7-4 and TRBJ2-7, the complete variable domain is GAGVSQSPRYKVAKRGRDVALRCDSISGHVTLYWYRQTLGQGSEVLTYSQSDAQRDKSGRPSGRFSAERPERSVSTLKIQRTEQGDSAVYLCASSLVQGKNYEQYFGPGTRLTVT.

The chain employs TRBV6-2 or TRBV6-3 and TRBJ1-1; unclear D gene. CDR3 length: 15 amino acids. V was shortened by 2 bases and J by 0 bases, with 10 bases between the two germline ends. Germline CDR1 reads MNHEY; CDR2 reads SVGEGT. CDR3 DNA sequence: TGTGCCAGCAGTTACGGGGTCGAGTTGAACACTGAAGCTTTCTTT. Residues: CASSYGVELNTEAFF.

V usage is TRBV5-6 and J usage is TRBJ1-1; no firm D call. Trimming pared 3 bases from V and 0 bases from J, leaving 12 bases between. This CDR3 has 15 residues. Germline assignment: CDR1 SGHDT and CDR2 YYEEEE. CDR3 bases: TGTGCCAGCAGCTGGAGGGTGGGTATGAACACTGAAGCTTTCTTT. This encodes CASSWRVGMNTEAFF.

J is TRBJ1-3 and V is TRBV7-2; D unclear. Trimming took off 0 bases at V and 0 bases at J, with 9 bases between the two ends. Germline-derived CDR1 and CDR2 are SGHTA and FQGNSA. The length of the CDR3 is 16 residues. CDR3 protein: CASSLAGGHSGNTIYF. CDR3 sequence (DNA): TGTGCCAGCAGCTTAGCGGGCGGCCACTCTGGAAACACCATATATTTT.

This chain connects TRBV19 to TRBJ2-3; the match to TRBD2 covers 9 bases. This CDR3 comprises 17 residues. Germline CDR1 is LNHDA and CDR2 is SQIVND (reference sequence). Trimming removed 5 bases from V and 3 bases from J; junction bases left unmatched: 12. CDR3 loop: CASSGRYGTSSTDTQYF. The CDR3, as DNA: TGTGCCAGTAGTGGTCGGTATGGGACTAGCTCTACAGATACGCAGTATTTT.

This clonotype occurred once. The rearrangement links TRBV15 to TRBJ1-6, with 8 bases aligning to TRBD1. Germline loops: CDR1 LNHNV, CDR2 YYDKDF (reference sequence). After removal of 5 bases from V and 11 bases from J, the junction contained 2 bases not matched to a gene. The CDR3 runs to 12 residues. CDR3 DNA: TGTGCCACCAGCGGACAGGGTCCACCCCTCCACTTT. It codes for CATSGQGPPLHF.

Points on this clonotype: This may arise from a read error, as a much more abundant clone is one base away. The genes are TRBV5-6 and TRBJ2-3; D remains unclear. Trimming removed 5 bases from V and 4 bases from J, with 5 bases in between. The germline V gene has CDR1 SGHDT and CDR2 YYEEEE. CDR3 length: 11 residues. For the CDR3, the DNA is TGTGCCAGCAGTTGGTCAGATACGCAGTATTTT. This codes for CASSWSDTQYF.

The sample holds a few counts of this clonotype. The V call is TRBV6-1, the J call TRBJ2-3; possible D gene TRBD2, 6 bases. V lost 10 bases to trimming and J lost 4 bases, with 15 bases between them. This CDR3 is built from 13 residues. Germline V lookup: CDR1 MNHNS, CDR2 SASEGT. In nucleotides, the CDR3 is TGTGCCACCACGGCGGGACTGTCAGATACGCAGTATTTT. This codes for CATTAGLSDTQYF.

V usage is TRBV12-3 or TRBV12-4 and J usage is TRBJ1-4, with 7 bases fitting TRBD1. CDR3 length: 16 amino acids. V lost 3 bases to trimming and J lost 2 bases; unmatched junction nucleotides: 6. CDR3 loop: CASSFYRGSTNEKLFF. DNA of the CDR3: TGTGCCAGCAGTTTTTACAGGGGAAGCACTAATGAAAAACTGTTTTTT.

The chain joins TRBV28 to TRBJ2-5; 15 bases fit TRBD2. V shed 1 base, J shed 4 bases, and the junction held 10 bases outside the gene matches. The CDR3 length is 19 residues. Germline lookup yields CDR1 MDHEN and CDR2 SYDVKM. CDR3 residues: CASSLSRTSGGAIGETQYF. CDR3 bases: TGTGCCAGCAGTTTATCCAGGACTAGCGGGGGGGCCATAGGAGAGACCCAGTACTTC.

V is TRBV7-9 and J is TRBJ2-5; the D gene is possibly TRBD1 (5 bases). The V and J ends lost 4 bases and 5 bases respectively, with 17 bases between them. The CDR3 is 15 amino acids. Germline loops: CDR1 SEHNR, CDR2 FQNEAQ (reference sequence). The CDR3, as DNA: TGTGCCAGCAGCTCTTCCTATGGGGCCAGGGAGACCCAGTACTTC. Protein sequence: CASSSSYGARETQYF.

The chain employs TRBV5-5 and TRBJ1-1; D unclear. The CDR3 loop spans 16 amino acids. V was shortened by 6 bases and J by 0 bases, with 18 bases between the two germline ends. CDR1 and CDR2 from the germline V gene are SGHKS and YYEKEE (reference sequence). The CDR3 nucleotides read TGTGCCAGCACCAGCTGGGGAGGACCCATGAACACTGAAGCTTTCTTT. As protein: CASTSWGGPMNTEAFF.

The chain carries TRBV12-3 or TRBV12-4 and TRBJ2-3, with D possibly being TRBD1 or TRBD2 (5 bases each). The V end lost 8 bases, the J end lost 4 bases, and 16 bases lay between the germline ends. The CDR3 has 14 residues. CDR3 coding DNA: TGTGCCAGCGCTCCTGGGACCGCGGCAGATACGCAGTATTTT. This translates into CASAPGTAADTQYF.

This clonotype was observed a handful of times. CDR3 DNA sequence: TGTGCCACCAACCTACAGGGGACCACAAAGGAGCAGTACTTC. The encoded protein is CATNLQGTTKEQYF. The chain has TRBV28 and TRBJ2-7, with 7 bases that match TRBD1. The CDR3 contains 14 residues. The V segment lost 10 bases and the J segment 7 bases; nucleotides outside the gene matches: 16. Germline loops: CDR1 MDHEN, CDR2 SYDVKM. Looking up the rest from reference TRBV28 and TRBJ2-7 gives the full variable domain: DVKVTQSSRYLVKRTGEKVFLECVQDMDHENMFWYRQDPGLGLRLIYFSYDVKMKEKGDIPEGYSVSREKKERFSLILESASTNQTSMYLCATNLQGTTKEQYFGPGTRLTVT.

This clonotype was counted only a few times. The chain combines TRBV7-9 with TRBJ2-5; 10 bases are a match to TRBD2. The V and J ends lost 4 bases and 5 bases, in that order; junction bases with no gene match: 7. The germline V gene encodes CDR1 SEHNR and CDR2 FQNEAQ (reference sequence). The CDR3 is 15 residues long. CDR3 nucleotides: TGTGCCAGCAGCTCCTCAGCGGGGGGGCTGGAGACCCAGTACTTC. This gives the protein CASSSSAGGLETQYF.